This T cell receptor (beta chain) stems from a study of CD8+CD57+ T cells in acquired aplastic anemia (dated by TCRdb to between 2018 and 2020). For the study in its entirety: A mean of around 3 ug of DNA, ranging from about 0.2 to 27.4 ug, was extracted from sorted CD4+ and CD8+ cells. Mean read counts for healthy donor samples were 9 million to 10.8 million for CD4+ cells and around 11 million for CD8+ cells. General study outcomes and caveats: CD8+ Simpson's diversity did not differ significantly between patients and healthy controls (P=0.060). Twenty-nine CD8+ CDR3 sequences were shared between patients and controls but appeared highly expressed in patients and within their immunodominant clones.

From the germline V gene, CDR1 is MGHDK and CDR2 is SYGVNS. The CDR3 runs 16 residues from the cysteine to the phenylalanine. Only the CDR3 part of the read is kept: 48 bases, read in frame from the first base. In the study, sorted CD4+ and CD8+ blood T cells from patients with severe aplastic anemia and from healthy subjects underwent deep sequencing of TCR repertoires. Ficoll-Paque density gradient centrifugation was used to isolate peripheral blood mononuclear cells. Before DNA was extracted, CD4+ and CD8+ T cells were sorted using either FACS or magnetic beads. Profiling of TCR beta VDJ combinations and CDR3 sequences used genomic DNA as the template. TCR repertoire sequencing was run on an Illumina HiSeq 2000. For the original study's pipeline: TRBV/TRBJ rearrangement plots, CDR3 size and DJ length profiles, and Simpson's diversity index were used to evaluate the repertoires. The most abundant DNA sequence in the deep sequencing data was defined as the immunodominant clone. CDR3 amino acid sequences were screened for sharing across subjects and compared with published repertoires and the VDJdb database. Using fastp at Q25 and MiXCR, TCRdb reprocessed the public reads and kept productive beta chains. CDR3 protein duplicates are merged, each entry listing the most common genes and DNA. TCRdb assigned the V and J calls; the authors' analysis was not used. The sample contains approximately 98,000 distinct CDR3 sequences, around half of them found a single time. Around a third of the sample is taken by the ten largest.

This clonotype was counted a single time. The antigen it binds to is not known. An end of the junction does not agree with germline; a read error may underlie this. Source material: sorted CD4+, CD8+, or CD8+CD57+ T cells (not recorded which) from PBMCs. This clonotype was obtained from a human donor in good health, serving as a control. The chain couples TRBV25-1 to TRBJ2-7; the D gene is perhaps TRBD2, on 7 matching bases. The sequenced DNA: TGTGCCAGCAGTGCTAGAGGGGAACGGGGGGCGGACGAGCAGCACTTC. Translated, it gives CASSARGERGADEQHF.